What follows is one T cell receptor beta chain and its context. Its antigen is as yet unknown. V was pared by 1 base and J by 2 bases, with 15 bases between. The CDR3 is made up of 16 amino acids. Germline loops: CDR1 MNHEY, CDR2 SVGAGI. Measured with immunoSEQ multiplex PCR; TCRdb has only the in-frame clones, and not every one. The sample comprises about 82,000 clones, about 86% of which are singletons, and approximately 6.5% rests with the top ten. The source of the sample is a study of OX40 agonist ivuxolimab in advanced cancers. Overall study results and limits: Dose levels from 0.1 to 3.0 mg/kg saw CD4+ and CD8+ blood T cells expand clonally by week 6. On average, CD8+ T cells showed a greater number of expanded clones than CD4+.

Sampling of blood occurred at baseline, cycle 4 day 1, and cycle 7 day 1. The sample consisted of CD4+ or CD8+ T cells sorted from blood, taken in a trial of the OX40 agonist ivuxolimab. This TCR came from an adult with an advanced solid tumor such as melanoma, head and neck, liver or kidney cancer. The J gene is TRBJ2-7, the V gene TRBV6-5, with a tentative D call TRBD1 (5 bases). CDR3 residues: CASSYYLGASTYEQYF. CDR3 nucleotides: TGTGCCAGCAGTTACTACTTAGGGGCATCCACCTACGAGCAGTACTTC.